The following is a TCR beta chain sequence with its context. The antigen is unknown. The data were taken from a study of Tregs in tolerant kidney transplant recipients. Unstimulated Tregs (CD4+CD25+CD127-) and CD4+CD25- non-Tregs were sorted from PBMCs. Regarding the study as a whole: Activated donor B cell expansion appeared to reveal the most relevant donor-specific TCRbeta repertoire.

Method: immunoSEQ multiplex PCR; TCRdb's copy keeps in-frame clones and lacks some. The table lists roughly 66,000 clones, roughly 92% of them singletons. Germline CDR1 reads SGHAT; CDR2 reads FQNNGV. The junction had 14 bases not matched to a gene; V was cut back by 7 bases and J by 5 bases. This CDR3 comprises 16 residues. The receptor was isolated from a human donor who received a combined kidney and bone marrow transplant. V is TRBV11-2 and J is TRBJ2-3; 8 positions agree with TRBD2. The sequences come from CD8+ T cells from blood, collected before the transplant. The CDR3 DNA reads as TGTGCCAGCACCATTATCCCGGGAGGGCCAGGAGATACGCAGTATTTT. Its protein product is CASTIIPGGPGDTQYF.